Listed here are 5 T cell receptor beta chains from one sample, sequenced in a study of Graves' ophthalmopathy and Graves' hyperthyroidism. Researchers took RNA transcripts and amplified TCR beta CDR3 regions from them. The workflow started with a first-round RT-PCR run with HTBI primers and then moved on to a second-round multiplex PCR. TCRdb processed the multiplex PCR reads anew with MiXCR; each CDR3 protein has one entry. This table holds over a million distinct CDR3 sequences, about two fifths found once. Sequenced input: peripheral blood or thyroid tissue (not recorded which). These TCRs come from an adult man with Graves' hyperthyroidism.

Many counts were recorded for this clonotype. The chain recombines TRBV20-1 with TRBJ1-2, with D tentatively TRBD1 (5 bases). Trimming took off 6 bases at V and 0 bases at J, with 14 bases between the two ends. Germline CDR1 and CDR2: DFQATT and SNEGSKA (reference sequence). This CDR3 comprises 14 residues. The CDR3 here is CSAPDTITNYGYTF. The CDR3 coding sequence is TGCAGTGCCCCGGACACCATCACTAACTATGGCTACACCTTC.

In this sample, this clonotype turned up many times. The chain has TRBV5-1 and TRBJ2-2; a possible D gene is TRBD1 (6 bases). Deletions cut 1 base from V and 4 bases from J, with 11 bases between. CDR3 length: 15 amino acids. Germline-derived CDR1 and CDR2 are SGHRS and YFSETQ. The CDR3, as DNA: TGCGCCAGCAGCTTGACAGGGATAGGCACCGGGGAGCTGTTTTTT. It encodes CASSLTGIGTGELFF. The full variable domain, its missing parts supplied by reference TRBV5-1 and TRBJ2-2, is KAGVTQTPRYLIKTRGQQVTLSCSPISGHRSVSWYQQTPGQGLQFLFEYFSETQRNKGNFPGRFSGRQFSNSRSEMNVSTLELGDSALYLCASSLTGIGTGELFFGEGSRLTVL.

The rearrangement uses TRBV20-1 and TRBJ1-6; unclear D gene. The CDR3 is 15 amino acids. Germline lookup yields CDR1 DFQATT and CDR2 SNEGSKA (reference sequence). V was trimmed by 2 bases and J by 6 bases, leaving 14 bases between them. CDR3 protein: CSARRAGSSNSPLHF. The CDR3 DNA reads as TGCAGTGCTAGACGGGCAGGTTCGTCTAATTCACCCCTCCACTTT.

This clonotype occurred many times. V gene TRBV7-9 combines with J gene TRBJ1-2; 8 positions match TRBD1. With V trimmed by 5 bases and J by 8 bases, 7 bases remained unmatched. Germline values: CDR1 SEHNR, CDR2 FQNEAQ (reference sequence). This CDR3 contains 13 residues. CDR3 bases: TGTGCCAGCAGCCCTCAGACAGGGGAGGGCTACACCTTC. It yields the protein CASSPQTGEGYTF.

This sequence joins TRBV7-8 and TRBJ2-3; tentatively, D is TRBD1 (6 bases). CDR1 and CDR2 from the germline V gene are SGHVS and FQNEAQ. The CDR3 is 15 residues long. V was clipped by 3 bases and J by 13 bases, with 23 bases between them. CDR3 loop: CASSFSDDGTGKEYF. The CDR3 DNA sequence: TGTGCCAGCAGCTTTAGTGACGACGGAACAGGGAAGGAGTATTTT. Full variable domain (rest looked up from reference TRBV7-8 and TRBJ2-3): GAGVSQSPRYKVAKRGQDVALRCDPISGHVSLFWYQQALGQGPEFLTYFQNEAQLDKSGLPSDRFFAERPEGSVSTLKIQRTQQEDSAVYLCASSFSDDGTGKEYFGPGTRLTVL.